The present TCR beta chain was sequenced within a study of molecular identifiers for immune sequencing clone quantification (dated by TCRdb to the late 2010s). Notes on the research overall: In a replicate experiment, RNA from around 18,000 or 91,000 naive CD8 T cells was split into five aliquots, four of which were sequenced. This methods study benchmarked molecular-identifier clustering-based TCR repertoire sequencing (MIDCIRS) and TCR RNA copy counting, using CD8 T cells to do so.

Here is what the overall study found, with its caveats: Without barcode sub-clustering, chimeric consensus sequences inflated TCR diversity; chimeras reached as high as 47%. Even against a background of approximately 1 million naive CD8 T cells, spiked-in Jurkat TCR RNA amounting to a single cell's worth was reported to be detectable. Identical TCR molecules sharing a barcode could cause highly expanded clone sizes to be underestimated. Roughly 3 recovered TCR RNA copies per cell were obtained by modeling, versus roughly 9.7 by digital PCR, implying a capture efficiency of approximately 30%. Spiked-in Jurkat TCR RNA (about ten copies' worth), which is not part of the donor repertoire, was contained in the naive libraries. In CMV-specific effector cells, over 99% of molecules were held by clones above 20 RNA copies, whereas under 1% of molecules were held by such clones in naive cells.

The receptor library was made with PCR. TCRdb lists the instrument as NextSeq 500. Bulk TCR libraries were prepared as previously described, using TCR primers listed in Table S5. Total RNA was purified with the Qiagen AllPrep DNA/RNA kit. Before any analysis, reads coming from multiple sequencing runs of the same library were combined into one pool. For the original study's pipeline: Reads were retained only if an exact TCR constant sequence was present, and the retained reads were trimmed to 150 nt and grouped according to their 12-nt molecular barcodes. Reads in each barcode group were sub-clustered using a 15% Levenshtein threshold, and a quality-weighted consensus sequence was built for each RNA molecule. Non-functional sequences were removed, as were lower-count sequences one edit away from another. Based on fitting two negative binomial distributions, any barcode sub-cluster with under 20% of the maximum read count was discarded. The public reads were run again by TCRdb, first through fastp at Q25 and then through MiXCR, and only productive beta chains were kept. Each entry is one CDR3 protein sequence, shown with its most common DNA and genes. These V and J calls originate from TCRdb's pipeline instead of the authors' own analysis. The sample data list about 630,000 distinct CDR3 sequences, and about 25% of these were observed just once. The ten top clones hold 0.6% to 0.9% of the sample.

About this clonotype: Its antigen is unknown. Base qualities were left out, and no much larger clone turns up one base away.

The CDR3 numbers 13 residues from cysteine through phenylalanine. The only DNA kept is the CDR3, 39 bases in frame from the first base. V drops 2 bases and J drops 1 base, leaving 6 bases in between. CDR1 and CDR2 were assigned from the germline V gene as SGHRS and YFSETQ. Naive CD8 T cell libraries were made from roughly 20,000 to 1,000,000 sorted cells using 10%, 30% or 50% of purified RNA. Naive CD8 T cells were FACS-sorted as CD8+CD4-CCR7+CD45RA+ on a BD FACSAria II into RLT Plus buffer. To test detection sensitivity, Jurkat RNA equivalent to more than 9 TCR copies was spiked into samples of about 20,000-1,100,000 naive CD8 T cells. Enrichment of CD8 T cells was performed with RosetteSep CD8+ T Cell Enrichment Cocktail and Ficoll-Paque, after which ACK red cell lysis was carried out.

The chain is made from TRBV5-1 and TRBJ1-1, with the D gene call left open. The receptor's source is a human donor in good health. Some libraries in this study had Jurkat cell RNA spiked in. The specimen was naive CD8+ T cells from blood, with Jurkat cell RNA spiked in. The label giving this sample's cell subset or site can be read as: FACS-sorted CD8+CD4-CCR7+CD45RA+ naive T cells. The CDR3: CASSFTTNTEAFF. In nucleotide form, the sequence is TGCGCCAGCAGCTTTACCACGAACACTGAAGCTTTCTTT. Full variable domain (CDR3 extended with the reference TRBV5-1 and TRBJ1-1 proteins): KAGVTQTPRYLIKTRGQQVTLSCSPISGHRSVSWYQQTPGQGLQFLFEYFSETQRNKGNFPGRFSGRQFSNSRSEMNVSTLELGDSALYLCASSFTTNTEAFFGQGTRLTVV.